Listed here are 3 T cell receptor beta chains from one sample, sequenced in a study of blood T cell repertoires in COVID-19. The data were produced by immunoSEQ multiplex PCR, yet TCRdb's version contains in-frame clones alone and is incomplete. This table has about 74,000 clones, roughly 88% appearing once. The sample taken for sequencing was peripheral blood. The receptor set was obtained from a woman between 45 and 65 years old in a cohort sampled during active COVID-19.

The rearrangement links TRBV11-3 to TRBJ2-7; the match to TRBD2 covers 9 bases. There are 14 residues in the CDR3. Unmatched junction bases numbered 2, after V lost 0 bases and J lost 5 bases. Germline CDR1 is SGHNT and CDR2 is YENEEA. This chain's CDR3 is CASSLEGLANEQYF. The DNA for the CDR3 is TGTGCCAGCAGCTTAGAGGGACTAGCAAACGAGCAGTACTTC. The complete variable domain, with remaining parts taken from reference TRBV11-3 and TRBJ2-7, reads EAGVVQSPRYKIIEKKQPVAFWCNPISGHNTLYWYLQNLGQGPELLIRYENEEAVDDSQLPKDRFSAERLKGVDSTLKIQPAELGDSAVYLCASSLEGLANEQYFGPGTRLTVT.

The chain uses TRBV5-1 and TRBJ2-5; TRBD2 matches 11 bases. Germline CDR1 reads SGHRS; CDR2 reads YFSETQ. The CDR3 loop spans 15 amino acids. Unmatched junction bases numbered 6, after V lost 4 bases and J lost 4 bases. CDR3 coding DNA: TGCGCCAGCAGCGTAGGGACTAGCGGCCTAGAGACCCAGTACTTC. It is translated as CASSVGTSGLETQYF.

The V call is TRBV6-6, the J call TRBJ2-7; D is ambiguous. The V end lost 5 bases, the J end lost 4 bases, and 9 bases lay between the germline ends. CDR1 is MNHNY, CDR2 SVGAGI, per germline (reference sequence). The CDR3 is made up of 12 amino acids. The CDR3, as DNA: TGTGCCAGCAGTCTCCTGGAGTACGAGCAGTACTTC. As protein: CASSLLEYEQYF.